This T cell receptor (beta chain) is from a study of CD8+ T cells in alopecia areata. Indicated treatment: oral pan-JAK inhibitor, 5-10 mg twice daily. TCR sequencing used cDNA made by reverse transcription of extracted RNA. Assay: immunoSEQ multiplex PCR; the TCRdb copy retains only in-frame clones and omits some. The sample records 150,000 to 200,000 clones, approximately 51% being singletons. The sequenced sample was CD8+ T cells sorted from blood, obtained around week 53, from a patient treated with tofacitinib. This TCR was recovered from a human donor with alopecia areata.

CDR3 in amino acids: CAWRDGQGYHEQYF. CDR3 DNA sequence: TGTGCCTGGAGGGATGGTCAGGGTTACCACGAGCAGTACTTC. The gene calls are TRBV30 and TRBJ2-7, with D perhaps TRBD1 (5 bases). V lost 3 bases to trimming and J lost 5 bases, with 17 bases between them. The CDR3 is 14 residues long. Per the germline V gene, CDR1 is GTSNPN and CDR2 is SVGIG (reference sequence). The whole variable domain, remainder taken from reference TRBV30 and TRBJ2-7, is SQTIHQWPATLVQPVGSPLSLECTVEGTSNPNLYWYRQAAGRGLQLLFYSVGIGQISSEVPQNLSASRPQDRQFILSSKKLLLSDSGFYLCAWRDGQGYHEQYFGPGTRLTVT.